What follows describes a single T cell receptor (beta chain). The data stem from a study of blood T cell repertoires in COVID-19. At the level of the study: Acute and convalescent COVID-19 samples came from the United States, Italy and Spain. Nucleic acid was either cDNA or gDNA, and it came from T cells, B-cell-depleted T cells, or PBMCs.

In the study's own analysis: Estimated nucleated cell counts came from reference gene primer amplification. Assay used: immunoSEQ multiplex PCR; TCRdb lists only in-frame clones, some missing. That table furnishes V, J and clone size, whereas the DNA furnished D and trimming. Among tens of thousands of clones listed, 85% to 90% were seen once. The germline gives CDR1 LNHDA, CDR2 SQIVND (reference sequence). J was trimmed by 2 bases and V by 5 bases; bases with no gene match: 5. The CDR3 covers 14 residues. Material: peripheral blood. The genes are TRBV19 and TRBJ1-1, with 7 bases identical to TRBD1. The receptor's source is a man older than 75 with acute or convalescent COVID-19. CDR3 DNA: TGTGCCAGTAGTCCCAACAGGGGAAACACTGAAGCTTTCTTT. This codes for CASSPNRGNTEAFF.